Listed below are T cell receptor beta chains from one sample, sequenced in a study of shared clonotypes between healthy human individuals. Produced via immunoSEQ multiplex PCR; TCRdb's table is partial and in-frame only. The repertoire holds 470,000 or so clones, with roughly 80% as singletons. Sample: PBMCs. The receptor source for this set is a woman aged 40 to 50 in good health. Some clones in this sample may be carry-over from other donors' samples. CDR3s include the opening cysteine and the closing phenylalanine or tryptophan. A D gene is named only where the DNA matches it firmly. A clone size is listed for some rows: how often the clone was seen (once, few, many), or a class if it is expanded.

size	D	J	V	DNA	CDR3
.	.	TRBJ2-7	TRBV7-9	TGTGCCAGCAGCTCCCGGGAGTGGTCCTACGAGCAGTACTTC	CASSSREWSYEQYF
.	TRBD2	TRBJ2-7	TRBV10-1	TGCGCCAGCAGTGAAGTGACTAGCGGGTACGAGCAGTACTTC	CASSEVTSGYEQYF
many	.	TRBJ2-5	TRBV5-1	TGCGCCAGCAGCTTGGAAATAGCAGAGACCCAGTACTTC	CASSLEIAETQYF
.	.	TRBJ2-3	TRBV30	TGTGCCCAAGACGGGGGGCGGCTAGATACGCAGTATTTT	CAQDGGRLDTQYF
few	.	TRBJ1-6	TRBV7-9	TGTGCCAGCAGCTTTGGGGGGAACGGCTCACCCCTCCACTTT	CASSFGGNGSPLHF
.	.	TRBJ2-7	TRBV7-8	TGTGCCAGCAGCTTAGCATTGCCAGGACCTCCCTACGAGCAGTACTTC	CASSLALPGPPYEQYF
.	.	TRBJ2-7	TRBV6-5	TGTGCCAGCAGTTCCGGGACCGATCGGGGGATAAAGCAGTACTTC	CASSSGTDRGIKQYF
.	.	TRBJ2-3	TRBV15	TGTGCCACCAGCAGAGATTCGGTCTTGGATACGCAGTATTTT	CATSRDSVLDTQYF
.	.	TRBJ2-1	TRBV19	TGTGCCAGTAGTACTCCCATGGGCTCCTACAATGAGCAGTTCTTC	CASSTPMGSYNEQFF
.	.	TRBJ1-1	TRBV2	TGTGCCAGCAGTGAAGGAGGGAACACTGAAGCTTTCTTT	CASSEGGNTEAFF
.	.	TRBJ1-5	TRBV28	TGTGCCAGCAGTCCGTCGATGGGTAGCGGGTGGCCCCAGCATTTT	CASSPSMGSGWPQHF
.	.	TRBJ1-2	TRBV29-1	TGCAGCGTTGAAGATAGCTCCGTCAATGGCTACACCTTC	CSVEDSSVNGYTF
.	TRBD2	TRBJ2-2	TRBV7-8	TGTGCCAGCAGCCTGGGACTAGCGGGAGGGTCCGGGGAGCTGTTTTTT	CASSLGLAGGSGELFF
.	.	TRBJ2-7	TRBV11-2	TGTGCCAGCAGCTTAGACCAGACAGGACCCTTCTCCTACGAGCAGTACTTC	CASSLDQTGPFSYEQYF
.	.	TRBJ2-5	TRBV27	TGTGCCAGCAGTTTATCCTGGTCTGGAGGAGAGACCCAGTACTTC	CASSLSWSGGETQYF
once	.	TRBJ2-7	TRBV11-2	TGTGCCAGCAGCTATAGCGTAGGAGGGAGGAACGAGCAGTACTTC	CASSYSVGGRNEQYF
.	TRBD1	TRBJ1-2	TRBV27	TGTGCCAGCAGTTTAGGGACAGGGGGCGCAGGGTATGGCTACACCTTC	CASSLGTGGAGYGYTF
.	.	TRBJ2-5	TRBV5-1	TGCGCCAGCAGTTGGATCGGGTTAGGGGAAGAGACCCAGTACTTC	CASSWIGLGEETQYF
.	TRBD2	TRBJ2-1	TRBV11-3	TGTGCCAGCAGCTTAGACGGGACTAGCCGAAATGAGCAGTTCTTC	CASSLDGTSRNEQFF
.	.	TRBJ1-2	TRBV28	TGTGCCAGCAGTTCCGGGACGGCTAACTATGGCTACACCTTC	CASSSGTANYGYTF
.	.	TRBJ2-1	TRBV7-2	TGTGCCAGCAGCTTAGGCCAGGGTTCCCACAATGAGCAGTTCTTC	CASSLGQGSHNEQFF
.	TRBD2	TRBJ2-1	TRBV28	TGTGCCAGCAGTCCGCCTAGCGGGAACTACAATGAGCAGTTCTTC	CASSPPSGNYNEQFF
.	.	TRBJ1-5	TRBV7-2	TGTGCCAGCAGCACTACAGGGCCTCGTGTGGGACAGCCCCAGCATTTT	CASSTTGPRVGQPQHF
.	TRBD2	TRBJ2-1	TRBV7-3	TGTGCCAGCAGCTCATTAGCGGGAGGGCGCAATGAGCAGTTCTTC	CASSSLAGGRNEQFF
.	.	TRBJ1-6	TRBV4-3	TGCGCCAGCAGCCAGGTCACAGGGATTTCACCCCTCCACTTT	CASSQVTGISPLHF
.	.	TRBJ2-2	TRBV11-3	TGTGCCAGCAGCCGTGGGAGAAACACCGGGGAGCTGTTTTTT	CASSRGRNTGELFF
few	.	TRBJ1-1	TRBV9	TGTGCCAGCAGCGTGGGTGCCAGATTGAACACTGAAGCTTTCTTT	CASSVGARLNTEAFF
.	.	TRBJ2-2	TRBV30	TGTGCCTGGAGTGTCTTGGGGTCCGGGGAGCTGTTTTTT	CAWSVLGSGELFF
.	.	TRBJ2-3	TRBV7-9	TGTGCCAGCAGCTCCCCCTTTGGTGTTGGGGGAATCACAGATACGCAGTATTTT	CASSSPFGVGGITDTQYF
few	.	TRBJ2-7	TRBV5-4	TGTGCCAGCAGCTTTCAAGGGCAGGGTTGGTACGAGCAGTACTTC	CASSFQGQGWYEQYF
.	.	TRBJ1-1	TRBV5-1	TGCGCCAGCAGCTTGGGAGGGGAGAGTGAAGCTTTCTTT	CASSLGGESEAFF
.	.	TRBJ2-7	TRBV7-2	TGTGCCAGCAGCCCAAATCCGCGGGACTACGAGCAGTACTTC	CASSPNPRDYEQYF
.	TRBD2	TRBJ2-7	TRBV9	TGTGCCAGCAGCAGCGGGAGCGCAGCCTACGAGCAGTACTTC	CASSSGSAAYEQYF
.	TRBD1	TRBJ2-2	TRBV5-1	TGCGCCAGCAGCTGGACAGGGGTGACGAACACCGGGGAGCTGTTTTTT	CASSWTGVTNTGELFF
few	.	TRBJ1-2	TRBV6-1	TGTGCCAGCACGCTTCGACAGGTTAACTATGGCTACACCTTC	CASTLRQVNYGYTF
.	.	TRBJ1-2	TRBV18	TGTGCCAGCTCACCAGGTAGTGACGCAGGTGGAGGCTACACCTTC	CASSPGSDAGGGYTF
.	.	TRBJ2-3	TRBV7-3	TGTGCCAGCAGCCAGGCCCGCACAGATACGCAGTATTTT	CASSQARTDTQYF
.	.	TRBJ2-3	TRBV4-1	TGCGCCAGCAGCCAAGAACCCGTAAAAGATCGCACAGATACGCAGTATTTT	CASSQEPVKDRTDTQYF
.	.	TRBJ1-1	TRBV5-3	TGTGCCAGAAGCTTCCAACTGAACACTGAAGCTTTCTTT	CARSFQLNTEAFF
.	.	TRBJ2-1	TRBV7-3	TGTGCCAGCAGCTTAAACCCAGCGGGTACCCCCTCCTACAATGAGCAGTTCTTC	CASSLNPAGTPSYNEQFF
.	.	TRBJ2-5	TRBV2	TGTGCCAGCAGTAATACGGGGGCAGGGAAGACCCAGTACTTC	CASSNTGAGKTQYF
.	TRBD1	TRBJ2-2	TRBV7-9	TGTGCCAGCAGCGTCCGGGACAGACTCACCGGGGAGCTGTTTTTT	CASSVRDRLTGELFF
.	TRBD2	TRBJ2-3	TRBV4-2	TGTGCCAGCAGCCAAGTCTTGGCGGGAGGCGCAGATACGCAGTATTTT	CASSQVLAGGADTQYF
many	.	TRBJ2-3	TRBV10-3	TGTGCCATCAGCCGTGCCAGGGGCGGAACAGATACGCAGTATTTT	CAISRARGGTDTQYF
.	.	TRBJ2-5	TRBV7-6	TGTGCCAGCAGCTTAGGCCCACAAGAGACCCAGTACTTC	CASSLGPQETQYF
few	.	TRBJ2-1	TRBV15	TGTGCCACCAGCAGAGATCGATCCCCTGAGCAGTTCTTC	CATSRDRSPEQFF
.	TRBD2	TRBJ2-7	TRBV10-3	TGTGCCATCAGTGAGGGGACTAGCGGGAGTCCCGGGGGGCAGTACTTC	CAISEGTSGSPGGQYF
.	.	TRBJ2-3	TRBV2	TGTGCCAGCAGGATGGAGGGAGATACGCAGTATTTT	CASRMEGDTQYF
.	.	TRBJ2-3	TRBV7-3	TGTGCCAGTGCCGGAGCGGGTTCGGATACGCAGTATTTT	CASAGAGSDTQYF
.	.	TRBJ2-7	TRBV18	TGTGCCAGCTCACCAGAGGGGGGCGAGCAGTACTTC	CASSPEGGEQYF
few	TRBD1	TRBJ1-2	TRBV19	TGTGCCAGTAGTATAGCGACAGGGGGCACCTATGGCTACACCTTC	CASSIATGGTYGYTF
.	.	TRBJ2-5	TRBV25-1	TGTGCCAGCAGTTCCAAAGGTGGGGGGGAGACCCAGTACTTC	CASSSKGGGETQYF
few	.	TRBJ1-1	TRBV20-1	TGCAGCCAGTCCAGGAACACTGAAGCTTTCTTT	CSQSRNTEAFF
.	.	TRBJ2-2	TRBV13	TGTGCCAGCAGCTTAGGCTCAGGACAGAGCAACACCGGGGAGCTGTTTTTT	CASSLGSGQSNTGELFF
.	.	TRBJ2-7	TRBV30	TGTGCCTGGAGTGTCGGCAGCTCTAGCGTGGGGCAGTACTTC	CAWSVGSSSVGQYF
.	.	TRBJ2-7	TRBV6-5	TGTGCCAGCAGTTACTACGGACAGTACGGCGAGCAGTACTTC	CASSYYGQYGEQYF
.	.	TRBJ1-5	TRBV19	TGTGCCAGTAGTCGGGGGGCTGTCAGCAATCAGCCCCAGCATTTT	CASSRGAVSNQPQHF
.	.	TRBJ2-7	TRBV28	TGTGCCAGCAGTTCTGGTTATTACGAGCAGTACTTC	CASSSGYYEQYF